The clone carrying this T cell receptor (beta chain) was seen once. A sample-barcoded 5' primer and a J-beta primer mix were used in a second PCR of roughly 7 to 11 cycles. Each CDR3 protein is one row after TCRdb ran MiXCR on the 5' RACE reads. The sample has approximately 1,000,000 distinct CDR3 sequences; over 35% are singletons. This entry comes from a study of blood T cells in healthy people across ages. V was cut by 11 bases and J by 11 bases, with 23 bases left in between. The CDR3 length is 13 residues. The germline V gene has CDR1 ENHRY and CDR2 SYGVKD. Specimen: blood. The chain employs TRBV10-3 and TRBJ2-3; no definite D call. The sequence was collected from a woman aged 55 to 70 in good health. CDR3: CAAQANPSLLQYF. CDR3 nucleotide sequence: TGTGCCGCGCAAGCCAACCCATCACTTTTGCAGTATTTT.